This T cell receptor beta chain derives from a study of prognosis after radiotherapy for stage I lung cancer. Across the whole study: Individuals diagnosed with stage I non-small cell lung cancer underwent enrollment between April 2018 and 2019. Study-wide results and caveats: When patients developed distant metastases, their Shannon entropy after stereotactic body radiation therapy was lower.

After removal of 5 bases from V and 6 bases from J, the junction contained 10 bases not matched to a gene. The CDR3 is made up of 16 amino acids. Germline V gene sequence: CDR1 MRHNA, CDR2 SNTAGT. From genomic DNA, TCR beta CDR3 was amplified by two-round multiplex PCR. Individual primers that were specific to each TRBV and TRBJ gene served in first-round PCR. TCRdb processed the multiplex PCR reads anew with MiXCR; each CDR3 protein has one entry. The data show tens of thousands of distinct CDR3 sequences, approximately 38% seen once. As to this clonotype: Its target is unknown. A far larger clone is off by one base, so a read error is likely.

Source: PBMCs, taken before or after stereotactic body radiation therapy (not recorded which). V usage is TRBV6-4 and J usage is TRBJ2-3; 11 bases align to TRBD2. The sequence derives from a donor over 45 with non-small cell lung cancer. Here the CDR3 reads CASSLIAGGQRDTQYF. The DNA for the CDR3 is TGTGCCAGCAGTCTTATAGCGGGAGGGCAGCGGGATACGCAGTATTTT.